One sample yielded the 14 T cell receptor beta chains listed below, sequenced in a study of blood T cell repertoires in COVID-19. Profiled with immunoSEQ multiplex PCR; TCRdb holds only in-frame clones, not every one. In the table there are around 140,000 clones, roughly 84% of which are singletons. The source material was peripheral blood. These receptors were collected from a woman of 80 years or more with acute or convalescent COVID-19.

The V and J genes are TRBV30 and TRBJ1-2; D perhaps matches TRBD1 (6 bases). CDR3 length: 15 residues. V was trimmed by 8 bases and J by 2 bases, leaving 21 bases between them. Germline loops: CDR1 GTSNPN, CDR2 SVGIG (reference sequence). The CDR3 reads CAGRPGQGPNYGYTF. CDR3 in DNA: TGTGCCGGACGACCGGGACAAGGACCCAACTATGGCTACACCTTC.

CDR3 nucleotides: TGTGCCAGCAGCATAGACAGGACCGAATACTTC. This codes for CASSIDRTEYF. The chain recombines TRBV2 with TRBJ2-7, with D tentatively TRBD1 (6 bases). V lost 6 bases and J 13 bases, leaving 16 bases between the germline ends. The germline V gene has CDR1 SNHLY and CDR2 FYNNEI. This CDR3 region has 11 residues.

This clone was detected only a few times. This rearrangement joins TRBV12-5 to TRBJ2-4; unclear D gene. The germline CDR1 and CDR2 sequences are LGHNT and FRNRAP. Trimming shortened V by 1 base and J by 8 bases, and 15 bases separated the two germline ends. The CDR3 totals 15 residues. CDR3 in amino acids: CASGLGGSLLDIQYF. In DNA form, the CDR3 reads TGTGCTAGTGGTTTGGGCGGAAGCCTTTTAGACATTCAGTACTTC. The variable domain in full, completed from reference TRBV12-5 and TRBJ2-4, reads DARVTQTPRHKVTEMGQEVTMRCQPILGHNTVFWYRQTMMQGLELLAYFRNRAPLDDSGMPKDRFSAEMPDATLATLKIQPSEPRDSAVYFCASGLGGSLLDIQYFGAGTRLSVL.

The chain links TRBV9 to TRBJ2-3, with TRBD2 identical over 7 bases. Germline V gene lookup returns CDR1 SGDLS and CDR2 YYNGEE. This CDR3 region has 14 residues. Trimming at V came to 1 base and at J to 4 bases, leaving 3 bases not matched to a gene. The CDR3: CASSVTSVADTQYF. For the CDR3, the DNA is TGTGCCAGCAGCGTAACTAGCGTGGCAGATACGCAGTATTTT.

CDR3 region: CASSVDVGRGEEKLFF. The CDR3 nucleotides are TGTGCCAGCAGCGTAGACGTCGGCAGGGGGGAGGAAAAACTGTTTTTT. The chain employs TRBV9 and TRBJ1-4; 7 bases map to TRBD1. V was clipped by 0 bases and J by 8 bases; unmatched bases: 10. Germline V gene lookup returns CDR1 SGDLS and CDR2 YYNGEE. CDR3 length: 16 amino acids.

The chain uses TRBV4-3 and TRBJ2-2, with 15 bases identical to TRBD2. J was trimmed by 4 bases and V by 4 bases; bases with no gene match: 4. This CDR3 region has 17 residues. The germline V gene encodes CDR1 LGHNA and CDR2 YSLEER. CDR3 in amino acids: CASSPGLAGGITGELFF. The CDR3 region has the DNA TGCGCCAGCAGCCCGGGACTAGCGGGGGGAATCACCGGGGAGCTGTTTTTT.

This rearrangement joins TRBV19 to TRBJ2-2; no definite D call. Trimming pared 6 bases from V and 3 bases from J, leaving 20 bases between. The CDR3 length is 17 residues. Germline lookup yields CDR1 LNHDA and CDR2 SQIVND (reference sequence). The DNA for the CDR3 is TGTGCCAGTAGCTCCAACCGACTGGGTCGGGACACCGGGGAGCTGTTTTTT. This codes for CASSSNRLGRDTGELFF.

This clone came up many times. This sequence joins TRBV5-4 and TRBJ2-2; 9 bases line up with TRBD2. Germline CDR1 and CDR2: SGHNT and YYREEE (reference sequence). CDR3 size: 15 residues. V gave up 4 bases and J gave up 7 bases; unmatched junction bases: 8. The CDR3 sequence is CASSRSQAGGGELFF. CDR3 DNA: TGTGCCAGCAGCCGGTCTCAAGCGGGAGGCGGGGAGCTGTTTTTT.

The V and J genes are TRBV4-1 and TRBJ1-5; 10 bases map to TRBD1. There are 15 residues in the CDR3. V lost 6 bases, J lost 5 bases, and 7 bases stayed unmatched. The V gene's germline CDR1 is MGHRA and CDR2 YSYEKL. CDR3 region: CASRAPGTGDQPQHF. CDR3 in DNA: TGCGCCAGCAGGGCTCCCGGGACAGGGGATCAGCCCCAGCATTTT.

The chain couples TRBV27 to TRBJ1-1; TRBD1 might be the D (5 bases). Trimming left V 0 bases short and J 8 bases short, with 10 bases between. In germline, CDR1 is MNHEY, CDR2 SMNVEV (reference sequence). This CDR3 contains 13 residues. The CDR3 bases are TGTGCCAGCAGTTTATCCCTCGACAGAGAAGCTTTCTTT. It is translated as CASSLSLDREAFF.

The V call is TRBV7-2, the J call TRBJ1-4; no clear D. Trimming took 5 bases from V and 5 from J, leaving 12 bases between them. In germline, CDR1 is SGHTA, CDR2 FQGNSA. The CDR3 has 14 residues. The CDR3 here is CASSRSGLNEKLFF. In nucleotides, the CDR3 is TGTGCCAGCAGCAGATCCGGGTTAAATGAAAAACTGTTTTTT.

The chain combines TRBV5-1 with TRBJ2-2; 11 bases line up with TRBD1. The germline gives CDR1 SGHRS, CDR2 YFSETQ. The CDR3 covers 17 residues. V trimming: 3 bases; J trimming: 2 bases; junction bases outside the gene matches: 6. CDR3 residues: CASSSMDRGLNTGELFF. The CDR3 DNA sequence: TGCGCCAGCAGCTCAATGGACAGGGGGCTTAACACCGGGGAGCTGTTTTTT.

The chain joins TRBV29-1 to TRBJ2-3; 11 bases align to TRBD2. Germline V gives CDR1 SQVTM, CDR2 ANQGSEA. V was clipped by 6 bases and J by 6 bases; unmatched bases: 11. The CDR3 runs 15 residues. DNA for the CDR3: TGCAGCGTCGCCCGTAGCGGGGGGGCCGGCGATACGCAGTATTTT. Its translation: CSVARSGGAGDTQYF.

The gene calls are TRBV3-1 (or the pseudogene TRBV3-2) and TRBJ2-1, with 7 bases identical to TRBD2. Germline CDR1 LGHDT, CDR2 YNNKEL (reference sequence). Germline trimming cut 0 bases from V and 6 bases from J; bases unmatched to any gene: 5. The CDR3 has 15 residues. CDR3 sequence (DNA): TGTGCCAGCAGCCAAGAGCGTCTAGCGGCCAATGAGCAGTTCTTC. It specifies CASSQERLAANEQFF.